This note documents a single TCR beta chain sequence. Its antigen is currently unknown. The sample belongs to a study of CD8 T cells in ankylosing spondylitis. Broader study findings: Reactive arthritis synovial fluid and blood were previously reported to contain some motif variants. From matched ankylosing spondylitis synovial fluid, disease-linked clones were reportedly recovered at significantly enriched levels. With a CD8+ phenotype, disease-linked clones were relatively rare in peripheral blood. Ankylosing spondylitis blood seemed to carry a telltale TCR beta motif made of under 10 highly homologous variants.

In making TCR beta libraries, quantitative 5'-RACE with molecular barcodes was used. MiXCR, run by TCRdb on the 5' RACE reads, gives a single entry per CDR3 protein. The sample lists 800,000 to 900,000 distinct CDR3 sequences, roughly 12% occurring once. The length of the CDR3 is 14 residues. The germline V gene has CDR1 SGHRS and CDR2 YFSETQ. The germline V and J ends were trimmed by 0 bases and 4 bases, with 11 bases remaining between them. The chain employs TRBV5-1 and TRBJ2-7; D is unclear. The receptor was derived from a male donor with ankylosing spondylitis. Sequenced input: blood, either unsorted or a sorted T cell fraction (not recorded which). Written as DNA, the CDR3 is TGCGCCAGCAGCTTGGTTGGGAACTGGTACGAGCAGTACTTC. Translating it yields CASSLVGNWYEQYF.